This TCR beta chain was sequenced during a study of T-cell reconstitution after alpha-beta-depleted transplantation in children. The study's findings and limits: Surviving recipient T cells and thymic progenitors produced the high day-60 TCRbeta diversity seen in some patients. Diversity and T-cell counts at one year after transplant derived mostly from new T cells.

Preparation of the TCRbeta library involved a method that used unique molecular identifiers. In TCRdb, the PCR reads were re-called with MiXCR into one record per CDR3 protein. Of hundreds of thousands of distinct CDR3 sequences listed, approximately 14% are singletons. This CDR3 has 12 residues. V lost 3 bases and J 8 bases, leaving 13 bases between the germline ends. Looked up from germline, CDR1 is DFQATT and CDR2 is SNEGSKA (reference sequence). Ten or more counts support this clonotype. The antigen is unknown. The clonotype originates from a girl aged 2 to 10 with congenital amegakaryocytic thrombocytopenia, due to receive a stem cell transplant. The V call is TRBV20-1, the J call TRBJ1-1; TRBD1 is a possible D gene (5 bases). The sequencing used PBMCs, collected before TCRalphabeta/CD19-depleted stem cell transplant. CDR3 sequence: CSASRAGREAFF. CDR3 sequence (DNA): TGCAGTGCTAGTAGGGCGGGACGAGAAGCTTTCTTT.